Below, one T cell receptor (beta chain) is given with its context. The target of this receptor is not known. Per-base qualities were not stored, and no clone one base away is much larger. Ficoll-Paque density gradient centrifugation was the method used to isolate PBMCs. This sample stems from a study of T-cell memory formation after mild COVID-19 (dated by TCRdb to the early 2020s). Turning to the overall study: Most TCR sequence clusters were specific to one of the two donors. In a couple of donors, T-cell clones that expanded and contracted after mild COVID-19 were followed by sequencing TCRalpha and TCRbeta repertoires longitudinally. Two young, previously healthy adult volunteers, one female and one male, were included in the cohort. Beyond this particular receptor, the publication reports: SARS-CoV-2 specificity of the second-wave clones peaking on day 37 was not confirmed. Contracting CD4+ clones turned up mainly in the CM and EM memory subsets, whereas EMRA was where CD8+ clones were enriched. Clones that contracted from day 15 to 85 showed balanced CD4/CD8 phenotypes, whereas a second wave of clones that expanded from day 15 to 37 leaned towards CD4+. Some responding clones were detected in pre-infection memory, suggesting pre-existing cross-reactive memory T cells joined the SARS-CoV-2 response. The study included only two mild cases, and larger cohorts that include severe cases with pre-infection samples were judged to be necessary.

Trimming leaves V shorter by 4 bases and J shorter by 6 bases, with the junction holding 8 bases beyond the gene matches. Spanning cysteine to phenylalanine, the CDR3 consists of 16 amino acids. The read is trimmed to its CDR3 DNA, 48 bases read in frame from base 1. Based on the germline V gene (reference sequence), the CDR1 and CDR2 sequences are LNHNV and YYDKDF. Sequencing took place on an Illumina NovaSeq 6000. TCRalpha and TCRbeta cDNA libraries were built by 5'RACE with constant-segment primers, adding sample barcodes and unique molecular identifiers. Trizol reagent was used to extract RNA from every sample. Library amplification was performed in two PCR steps, and a second sample barcode and Illumina TruSeq adapters were introduced in the second step. Libraries were sequenced on an Illumina NovaSeq with 2 x 150 bp paired-end reads. In the source study's methods: Demultiplexing of reads and collapsing into UMI-guided consensus sequences were performed with migec v1.2.7. Using mixcr v2.1.11, UMI consensuses were aligned to TRA and TRB V and J templates and then assembled into clonotypes. Expanded or contracted clonotypes were those called significant by both edgeR and NoisET, with noise models trained on biological replicates. For edgeR calls, the cutoffs were a false discovery rate-adjusted p below 0.01 and a log2 fold-change threshold of 1. PCA with hierarchical clustering of max-normalized trajectories of the 1000 most abundant clonotypes was used as exploratory dynamics analysis. The CD4 or CD8 phenotype of responding clones was assigned using the separately sequenced CD4+ and CD8+ repertoires. TCRdb passed the public sequencing reads through fastp at Q25 and MiXCR, retaining productive beta sequences. Under each unique CDR3 protein, matching rows form one entry showing the most common genes and DNA. The V and J calls and clone size are TCRdb's, not the authors'. For this sample there are some 490,000 distinct CDR3 sequences; around a sixth appear just once. The top ten hold around 12% of the sample.

Sequencing was done on a sample of PBMCs or a T cell subset sorted from them (not recorded which). The rearranged segments are TRBV15 and TRBJ2-3, with TRBD2 identical over 12 junction bases. This TCR derives from an adult woman who had mild COVID-19 (a few samples of this study predate the infection). The sample titles of this study are shuffled in the database, so cell type and time point are left out; the donor was told from shared clones. The CDR3 region reads CATSTRLAGVADTQYF. DNA sequence: TGTGCCACCAGCACTAGACTAGCGGGAGTGGCGGATACGCAGTATTTT.